This T cell receptor (beta chain) comes out of a study of memory CD4+ T cells and cytomegalovirus serostatus. Study overall: Donors were healthy Belgian adults, under 10 CMV seropositive and under 30 seronegative. Broader study findings: CD4+ memory repertoires contained about two fifths of the roughly 160 reported CMV TCRbeta sequences. Suggested: most of the CMV-linked TCR signature lies in CD4+ memory cells. A US-trained random forest predicted CMV serostatus with median AUC roughly 0.9.

Libraries were prepared by immunoSEQ multiplex PCR; TCRdb keeps only in-frame clonotypes and omits some of them. The data contain roughly 67,000 clones, approximately 80% of them singletons. The sort gate was single viable CD3+CD4+CD8-CD45RO+ cells for memory CD4+ T cells. The CDR3 has 11 residues. Germline-derived CDR1 and CDR2 are DFQATT and SNEGSKA (reference sequence). Trimming removed 3 bases from V and 5 bases from J, with 7 bases in between. As regards this clone: What it recognizes is unknown.

This chain connects TRBV20-1 to TRBJ2-5; D call uncertain. This TCR came from an adult in good health and CMV-seropositive. Input material: memory CD4+ T cells from blood. This CDR3 reads CSASLVETQYF. DNA of the CDR3: TGCAGTGCTAGCCTCGTGGAGACCCAGTACTTC.